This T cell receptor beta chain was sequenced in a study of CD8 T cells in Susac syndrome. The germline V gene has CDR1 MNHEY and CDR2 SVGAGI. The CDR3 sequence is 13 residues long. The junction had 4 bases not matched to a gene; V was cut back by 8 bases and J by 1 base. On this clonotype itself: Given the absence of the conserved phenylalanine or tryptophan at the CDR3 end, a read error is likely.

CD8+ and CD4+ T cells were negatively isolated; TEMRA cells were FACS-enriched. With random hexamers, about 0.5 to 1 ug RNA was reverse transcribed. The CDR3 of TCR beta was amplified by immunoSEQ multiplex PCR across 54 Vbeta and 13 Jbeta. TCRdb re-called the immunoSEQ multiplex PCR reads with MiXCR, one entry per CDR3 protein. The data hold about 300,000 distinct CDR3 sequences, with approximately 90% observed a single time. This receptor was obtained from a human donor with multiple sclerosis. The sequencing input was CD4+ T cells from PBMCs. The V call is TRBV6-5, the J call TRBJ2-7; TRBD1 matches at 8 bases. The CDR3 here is CASSQGGSYEQYL. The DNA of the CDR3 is TGTGCCAGCTCACAGGGGGGATCCTACGAGCAGTACCTC.